This T cell receptor beta chain was documented in a study of T cell responses to AZD1222 COVID-19 vaccine. About the study: Analysis merged second doses at about 4 or about 12 weeks.

Broader study findings: CD4 TCRs covered the whole spike, strongest at regions 160-218 and 743-854. Spike-specific TCR depth and breadth grew after two AZD1222 doses.

Sequencing was performed with immunoSEQ multiplex PCR; in TCRdb, only in-frame clones are kept and a portion is missing. The data contain approximately 60,000 clones, 76% of them singletons. This clone has just one count. Its antigen remains unidentified. The V gene lost 6 bases and the J gene lost 6 bases, with 8 bases spanning the gap. Germline CDR1 is MDHEN and CDR2 is SYDVKM. This CDR3 comprises 11 residues. The TCR comes from an adult in good health. The J gene is TRBJ1-1, the V gene TRBV28; no clear D gene. This sample comprised peripheral blood, obtained on day 0 of AZD1222 vaccination. CDR3 bases: TGTGCCAGCAGCTCTCGTTCTGAAGCTTTCTTT. Its protein is CASSSRSEAFF.